This T cell receptor (beta chain) emerged from a study of cytotoxic CD8 clonotypes in ibrutinib-treated CLL. About the research overall: Among patients, some 24 responded partially and 2 completely; around 15 then stayed remitted and around 12 progressed after median about 68 months. Productive templates averaged about 230,000 per sample, and productive rearrangements 94,082.

This clone was counted a single time. Its matching antigen is unknown. Target depth was 1 in 200,000 to 1 in 1 million T cells, about 10x per clonotype. Clones were read by immunoSEQ multiplex PCR, and TCRdb kept only the in-frame ones, dropping some. This sample has 200,000 or so clones; 75% to 85% occur once, and the top ten carry 9.5% to 12%. The study's findings and limits: Starting clonality was above that of age-matched healthy donors and tracked circulating CD8+ T-cell counts.

The length of the CDR3 is 18 residues. CDR1 and CDR2 (germline): MGHRA, YSYEKL. The ends were cut back, 4 bases at V and 4 bases at J, with 23 bases in the middle. This TCR came from a human donor with chronic lymphocytic leukemia. The sequences come from PBMCs, collected after 12 months of ibrutinib treatment. This chain links TRBV4-1 with TRBJ1-5; possibly TRBD1 for D (6 bases). The CDR3 DNA reads as TGCGCCAGCAGCCCGACAGGAGGTGGAGGGGTCGGAAATCAGCCCCAGCATTTT. Protein product: CASSPTGGGGVGNQPQHF.